This is a list of T cell receptor beta chains from one sample in a study of blood T cell repertoires in COVID-19. The assay was immunoSEQ multiplex PCR, and TCRdb's table has in-frame clones only and misses some. Among under 250,000 clones, 70% to 85% were seen once, and the ten largest hold 3% to 4%. The sample was PBMCs or T cells enriched from blood (not recorded which). The receptors come from an older woman who had recovered from COVID-19. Both conserved end residues are part of each CDR3. The listing skips clone size in some rows; elsewhere it reads once, few, many or a size class.

clone_size	v_call	cdr3_aa
once	TRBV30	CAWNVGGHEQFF
.	TRBV18	CASSPDRYQYEQYF
.	TRBV5-1	CASSQRQGQGTEAFF
.	TRBV19	CASSRQGASEKLFF
few	TRBV24-1	CATSDPPRGAREKLFF
few	TRBV9	CASSVPSGRTTGELFF
.	TRBV28	CASTLAATDTQYF
.	TRBV11-3	CASSLVWRGKQYF
.	TRBV29-1	CSVGSQNQPQHF
.	TRBV18	CASSPEQSWNTEAFF
.	TRBV7-6	CASSSGQGSSGNTIYF
.	TRBV3-1/TRBV3-2	CASSLGLAESEQYF
.	TRBV12-3/TRBV12-4	CASSWTENSPLHF
.	TRBV19	CASSRVEDYGYTF
few	TRBV5-6	CASSLYGLGQTNYGYTF
.	TRBV5-1	CASSAGLAVITDTQYF
.	TRBV4-3	CASSQVLLVGNTGELFF
.	TRBV6-5	CASSYFRGTGNTIYF
.	TRBV6-1	CASSEAEQGSNQPQHF
.	TRBV14	CASSHLSGTVGEKLFF
.	TRBV9	CASSVGDNPGNTIYF
.	TRBV18	CASSPWDSRVANYGYTF
.	TRBV7-8	CASSLLRTVSNQPQHF
.	TRBV5-6	CASSLGGRGTDTQYF
.	TRBV29-1	CSVEEVRNTEAFF
.	TRBV12-5	CASGLVQGWDYGYTF
.	TRBV3-1/TRBV3-2	CASSPLTSGGNYEQYF
many	TRBV10-3	CAISEGSGRAGEQFF
.	TRBV6-5	CASRDNGENEKLFF
.	TRBV27	CASSPTGSYTEAFF
.	TRBV24-1	CATSLIDRVKREQYF
.	TRBV6-5	CASTSRGGNIQYF
.	TRBV29-1	CSVVRTGGNEQFF
.	TRBV10-3	CAITPQNYPYNEQFF
.	TRBV3-1/TRBV3-2	CASSQAGWNQPQHF
.	TRBV7-6	CASSRTGGLDEKLFF
.	TRBV7-8	CASSVDRTLHF
.	TRBV7-8	CASSSPDRGTEAFF
.	TRBV2	CASSRSGTGAGQPQHF
.	TRBV12-5	CASGLAGGPTF
.	TRBV21-1	CASSDRTVAGGGYTF
.	TRBV7-2	CASSEGTANYGYTF
.	TRBV18	CASSPGARNYGYTF
.	TRBV27	CASSTDRGRYNEQFF
few	TRBV2	CASTEGTGGYYGYTF
.	TRBV4-1	CASSQGPGPSTDTQYF
.	TRBV6-2/TRBV6-3	CASSPDRVGYTF
.	TRBV28	CASRTGVYGYTF
.	TRBV2	CASWGLAGGGTDTQYF